The next 19 T cell receptor beta chains were all read from a single sample in a study of regulatory T cells in long-lasting Graves disease. The time point: newly diagnosed GD, antithyroid drugs for less than 3 months. There was RNA extracted from PBMCs, and the TCR library was made from it. CDR3-region Arm-PCR and iRepertoire HTBI primers produced the TCR beta libraries. TCRdb recomputed calls from the multiplex PCR reads with MiXCR, one row per CDR3 protein. The sample carries 400,000 to 450,000 distinct CDR3 sequences, just under 15% recorded once. These data also featured in a second study, about T cells in Graves' hyperthyroidism and ophthalmopathy.

The sequences come from peripheral blood mononuclear cells (PBMCs), collected at new diagnosis, from a patient treated with antithyroid drugs. Every receptor here comes from a woman aged 30 to 39 with Graves disease.

At least ten counts were recorded for this clonotype. This sequence joins TRBV7-2 and TRBJ2-5; possibly TRBD1 or TRBD2 for D (6 bases each). Per the germline V gene, CDR1 is SGHTA and CDR2 is FQGNSA. The CDR3 loop spans 13 amino acids. V was shortened by 7 bases and J by 5 bases, with 14 bases between the two germline ends. The CDR3 nucleotides read TGTGCCAGCAATAAGAGGAGGGGGGAGACCCAGTACTTC. This codes for CASNKRRGETQYF.

This clonotype was detected ten times or more. In nucleotides, the CDR3 is TGTGCCAGCAGTAACGACCTCGCGACCTCCTACGAGCAGTACTTC. This encodes CASSNDLATSYEQYF. The rearrangement links TRBV6-1 to TRBJ2-7; no reliable D call. The CDR3 runs 15 residues. Trimming removed 5 bases at V and 0 bases at J, with 14 bases between. Germline V lookup: CDR1 MNHNS, CDR2 SASEGT.

This clonotype has a count of ten or more. The rearrangement links TRBV7-9 to TRBJ2-7, with 8 positions matching TRBD1. V dropped 5 bases and J dropped 1; count of bases not matched to a gene: 10. This CDR3 contains 16 residues. Germline V gives CDR1 SEHNR, CDR2 FQNEAQ (reference sequence). The CDR3 sequence: CASSADRQGLSYEQYF. CDR3 sequence (DNA): TGTGCCAGCAGCGCGGACAGACAGGGGTTGTCCTACGAGCAGTACTTC.

This chain uses TRBV27 with TRBJ1-2; D is ambiguous. Trimming stripped 3 bases from V and 4 bases from J, with 9 bases between. CDR3 length equals 13 residues. Germline V CDR1 and CDR2: MNHEY, SMNVEV (reference sequence). CDR3: CASSFGSGYGYTF. The CDR3 DNA is TGTGCCAGCAGTTTTGGGTCCGGCTATGGCTACACCTTC.

The chain employs TRBV28 and TRBJ1-4; D gene uncertain. In germline, CDR1 is MDHEN, CDR2 SYDVKM. The CDR3 extends over 15 amino acids. Trimming stripped 6 bases from V and 4 bases from J, with 15 bases between. Here the CDR3 DNA reads TGTGCCAGCAGCCCCGGGGAGAGCATTAATGAAAAACTGTTTTTT. The encoded protein is CASSPGESINEKLFF.

This clonotype was observed many times. The chain has TRBV20-1 and TRBJ2-7; D not resolved. Germline lookup yields CDR1 DFQATT and CDR2 SNEGSKA (reference sequence). Trimming took 0 bases from V and 2 from J, leaving 14 bases between them. CDR3 length: 15 amino acids. The CDR3 spells CSARDIAIGPYEQYF. The CDR3 nucleotides read TGCAGTGCTAGAGATATCGCAATCGGACCCTACGAGCAGTACTTC.

This chain links TRBV30 with TRBJ2-1, with 14 bases that match TRBD2. This CDR3 region has 18 residues. V shed 5 bases, J shed 5 bases, and the junction held 14 bases outside the gene matches. Germline V gives CDR1 GTSNPN, CDR2 SVGIG (reference sequence). CDR3 loop: CAWDKGLAGVGRDNEQFF. The DNA for the CDR3 is TGTGCCTGGGATAAGGGACTAGCGGGAGTGGGGAGGGACAATGAGCAGTTCTTC.

Ten or more counts support this clonotype. The chain combines TRBV29-1 with TRBJ2-3, with TRBD1 matching over 11 bases. Germline lookup yields CDR1 SQVTM and CDR2 ANQGSEA. The CDR3 runs to 15 residues. J lost 4 bases, V lost 1 base, and 4 bases had no gene match. The CDR3 bases are TGCAGCGTTGAAGTTGGGGGACAGGGGGCAGATACGCAGTATTTT. It encodes CSVEVGGQGADTQYF.

This clonotype was seen repeatedly, ten times or more. V is TRBV11-2 and J is TRBJ2-3, with TRBD2 matching over 12 bases. The J segment lost 2 bases and the V segment lost 5 bases, leaving 8 bases of the junction unmatched. There are 17 residues in the CDR3. The germline CDR1 and CDR2 sequences are SGHAT and FQNNGV. CDR3 sequence (DNA): TGTGCCAGCAGCAGTCTAGCGGGAGGGCGAGTCACAGATACGCAGTATTTT. Translation gives CASSSLAGGRVTDTQYF.

This clonotype was detected ten times or more. The chain employs TRBV11-2 and TRBJ2-1; D is perhaps TRBD2 (5 bases). CDR1 and CDR2 (germline): SGHAT, FQNNGV. The V end lost 3 bases, the J end lost 8 bases, and 11 bases lay between the germline ends. The CDR3 runs to 13 residues. The CDR3 bases are TGTGCCAGCAGCTTTCCGGGGATCGATGAGCAGTTCTTC. The encoded protein is CASSFPGIDEQFF.

This clonotype was seen many times. This chain uses TRBV12-3 or TRBV12-4 with TRBJ2-1; D possibly corresponds to TRBD1 (5 bases). Trimming took 5 bases from V and 7 from J, leaving 12 bases between them. CDR3 length: 13 residues. The CDR3 reads CASSITTANEQFF. CDR3 bases: TGTGCCAGCAGTATTACGACAGCGAATGAGCAGTTCTTC.

As to this clonotype: A junction boundary mismatches the germline segment, possibly from a read error. The genes are TRBV5-1 and TRBJ2-3; D unclear. Germline V lookup: CDR1 SGHRS, CDR2 YFSETQ. The CDR3 extends over 12 amino acids. The CDR3 here is CASGLVVDTQYF. The CDR3 nucleotides are TGCGCCAGCGGCTTGGTTGTGGATACGCAGTATTTT.

This rearrangement joins TRBV27 to TRBJ2-3, with TRBD2 matching over 9 bases. After removal of 6 bases from V and 11 bases from J, the junction contained 18 bases not matched to a gene. The CDR3 consists of 16 residues. CDR1 MNHEY and CDR2 SMNVEV come from the germline V gene (reference sequence). The CDR3 protein is CASSPPTSGPPGGQYF. The CDR3 nucleotides read TGTGCCAGCAGCCCTCCGACTAGCGGCCCTCCCGGCGGGCAGTATTTT.

This clonotype occurred many times. The chain recombines TRBV7-3 with TRBJ2-6, with TRBD2 matching over 10 bases. The ends lost 1 base at V and 2 bases at J; junction bases unmatched: 5. The CDR3 length is 18 residues. Germline V gene lookup returns CDR1 SGHTA and CDR2 FQGTGA. CDR3 sequence: CASSLIAGGQPGANVLTF. CDR3 nucleotides: TGTGCCAGCAGCTTAATAGCGGGAGGTCAACCTGGGGCCAACGTCCTGACTTTC.

This clonotype was observed a few times. This may arise from a read error, as a much more abundant clone is one base away. The chain combines TRBV4-1 with TRBJ2-1, with TRBD2 matching 7 bases. CDR3 length equals 14 residues. From germline, CDR1 is MGHRA and CDR2 YSYEKL. The CDR3 sequence: CASSQAGWGYEQFF. The CDR3 coding sequence is TGTGCCAGCAGCCAAGCGGGATGGGGCTACGAGCAGTTCTTC.

This clonotype showed up many times. The CDR3 DNA sequence: TGTGCCAGCAGCCAAGAGGGACTAGCGAGCACAGATACGCAGTATTTT. Amino acid sequence: CASSQEGLASTDTQYF. V gene TRBV3-1 combines with J gene TRBJ2-3; 10 positions agree with TRBD2. Trimming removed 0 bases from V and 0 bases from J; junction bases left unmatched: 0. The CDR3 is 16 amino acids. Germline values: CDR1 LGHDT, CDR2 YNNKEL (reference sequence).

This clonotype has at least ten counts. This rearrangement joins TRBV3-1 to TRBJ1-2; D is perhaps TRBD1 (6 bases). Trimming stripped 4 bases from V and 8 bases from J, with 14 bases between. The CDR3 extends over 13 amino acids. Germline CDR1 reads LGHDT; CDR2 reads YNNKEL (reference sequence). The CDR3 nucleotides are TGTGCCAGCAGCCCTACAGGGAATGGAGGCTACACCTTC. Protein: CASSPTGNGGYTF. The whole variable domain, filled in from reference TRBV3-1 and TRBJ1-2, reads DTAVSQTPKYLVTQMGNDKSIKCEQNLGHDTMYWYKQDSKKFLKIMFSYNNKELIINETVPNRFSPKSPDKAHLNLHINSLELGDSAVYFCASSPTGNGGYTFGSGTRLTVV.

This clonotype occurred many times. This chain connects TRBV15 to TRBJ2-7; D is unclear. Trimming removed 2 bases at V and 3 bases at J, with 11 bases between. This CDR3 has 14 amino acids. Germline-derived CDR1 and CDR2 are LNHNV and YYDKDF (reference sequence). CDR3 DNA sequence: TGTGCCACCAGCAGAAATCTCCAGTTCTACGAGCAGTACTTC. This gives the protein CATSRNLQFYEQYF.

A few counts support this clonotype. This chain links TRBV29-1 with TRBJ1-1; D uncertain. This CDR3 is built from 13 residues. V lost 5 bases and J 6 bases, leaving 16 bases between the germline ends. The germline gives CDR1 SQVTM, CDR2 ANQGSEA. The DNA for the CDR3 is TGCAGCGTTTTACCAACCCCGGTCGCTGAAGCTTTCTTT. It specifies CSVLPTPVAEAFF.